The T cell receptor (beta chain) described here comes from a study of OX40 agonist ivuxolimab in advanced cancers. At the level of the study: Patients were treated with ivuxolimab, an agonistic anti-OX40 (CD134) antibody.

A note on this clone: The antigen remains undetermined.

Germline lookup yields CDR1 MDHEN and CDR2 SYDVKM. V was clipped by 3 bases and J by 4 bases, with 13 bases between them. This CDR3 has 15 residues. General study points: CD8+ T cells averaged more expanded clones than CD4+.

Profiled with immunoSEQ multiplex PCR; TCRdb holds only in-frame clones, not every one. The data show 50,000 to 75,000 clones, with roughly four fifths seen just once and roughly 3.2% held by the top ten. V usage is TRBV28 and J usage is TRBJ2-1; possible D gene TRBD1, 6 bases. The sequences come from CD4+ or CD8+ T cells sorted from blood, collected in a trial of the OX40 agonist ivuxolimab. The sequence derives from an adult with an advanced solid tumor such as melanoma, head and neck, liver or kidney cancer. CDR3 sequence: CASSLAGTNYNEQFF. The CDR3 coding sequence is TGTGCCAGCAGTTTGGCAGGGACAAATTACAATGAGCAGTTCTTC.